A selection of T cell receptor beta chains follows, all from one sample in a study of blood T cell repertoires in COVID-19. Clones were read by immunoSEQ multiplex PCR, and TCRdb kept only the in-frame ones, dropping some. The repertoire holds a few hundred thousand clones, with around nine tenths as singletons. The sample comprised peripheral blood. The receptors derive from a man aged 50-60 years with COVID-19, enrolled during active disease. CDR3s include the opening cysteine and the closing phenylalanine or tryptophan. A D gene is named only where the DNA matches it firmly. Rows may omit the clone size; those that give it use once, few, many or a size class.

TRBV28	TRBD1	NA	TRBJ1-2	TGTGCCAGCAGTTTCGGACAGGGTTATGGCTACACCTTC	CASSFGQGYGYTF
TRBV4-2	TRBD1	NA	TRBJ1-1	TGTGCCAGCAGCCAAGTCGGACAGGGGAACACTGAAGCTTTCTTT	CASSQVGQGNTEAFF
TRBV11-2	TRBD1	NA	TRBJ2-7	TGTGCCAGCAGCCAAACAGGGGTCCCCTTGTACGAGCAGTACTTC	CASSQTGVPLYEQYF
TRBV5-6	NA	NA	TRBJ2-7	TGTGCCAGCAGCTTGGGAGTACAGGTGGGGCCATCGCAGTACTTC	CASSLGVQVGPSQYF
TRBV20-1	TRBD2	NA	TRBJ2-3	TGCAGTGCTAGTTATGTAGCGGGAGGAGGAAATACGCAGTATTTT	CSASYVAGGGNTQYF
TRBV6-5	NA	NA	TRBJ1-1	TGTGCCAGCAGCGGACCCCCGGGAGTGAACACTGAAGCTTTCTTT	CASSGPPGVNTEAFF
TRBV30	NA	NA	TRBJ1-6	TGTGCCTGGACGAGGGATTTGAATTCACCCCTCCACTTT	CAWTRDLNSPLHF
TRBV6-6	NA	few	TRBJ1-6	TGTGCCAGCAACCTCGGGGGTGCTAATTCACCCCTCCACTTT	CASNLGGANSPLHF
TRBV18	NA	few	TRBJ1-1	TGTGCCAGCTCATCCGGGGAGTACACTGAAGCTTTCTTT	CASSSGEYTEAFF
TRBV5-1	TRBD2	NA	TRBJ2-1	TGCGCCAGCAGCGGGGCGGGAGGGCCTCCTCGCTCCTACAATGAGCAGTTCTTC	CASSGAGGPPRSYNEQFF
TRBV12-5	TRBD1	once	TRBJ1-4	TGTGCTAGTGGTTTACGGACAGGGGCTAATGAAAAACTGTTTTTT	CASGLRTGANEKLFF
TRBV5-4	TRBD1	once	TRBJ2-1	TGTGCCAGCAGCGTGGACAGGCCGAGCTCCTACAATGAGCAGTTCTTC	CASSVDRPSSYNEQFF
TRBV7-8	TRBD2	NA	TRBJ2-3	TGTGCCAGCAGCAAACTTAGCGGGGGAACCACAGATACGCAGTATTTT	CASSKLSGGTTDTQYF
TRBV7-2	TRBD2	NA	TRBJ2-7	TGTGCCAGCGGCCGACTAGCAGGCGAGCAGTACTTC	CASGRLAGEQYF
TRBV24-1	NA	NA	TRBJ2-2	TGTGCCACCAGTGATTTTAGGACAGAGAACACCGGGGAGCTGTTTTTT	CATSDFRTENTGELFF
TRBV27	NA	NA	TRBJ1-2	TGTGCCAGTGAGCACGGACAGCAAACCTATGGCTACACCTTC	CASEHGQQTYGYTF
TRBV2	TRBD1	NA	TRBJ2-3	TGTGCCAGCAGTTCACCGCAGGGGGTACTAGGTCAAAACACAGATACGCAGTATTTT	CASSSPQGVLGQNTDTQYF
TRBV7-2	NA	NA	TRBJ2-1	TGTGCCAGCAGCGACGGGGGTTACAATGAGCAGTTCTTC	CASSDGGYNEQFF
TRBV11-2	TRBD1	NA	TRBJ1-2	TGTGCCAGCAGCACGACAGGGGTGAGCTATGGCTACACCTTC	CASSTTGVSYGYTF
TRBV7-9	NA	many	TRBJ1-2	TGTGCCAGCAGCTTAGTTAAGGGGAACTATGGCTACACCTTC	CASSLVKGNYGYTF
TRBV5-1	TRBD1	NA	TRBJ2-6	TGCGCCAGCAGCGGGGGGGACAGGGGATCCTCTGGGGCCAACGTCCTGACTTTC	CASSGGDRGSSGANVLTF
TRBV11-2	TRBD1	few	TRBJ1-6	TGTGCCAGCAGCTTAGATCTTGTGCAGGGGGTTTGGAATTCACCCCTCCACTTT	CASSLDLVQGVWNSPLHF
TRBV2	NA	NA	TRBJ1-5	TGTGCCAGCAGAGGGGAAAGAGGTCAGCCCCAGCATTTT	CASRGERGQPQHF
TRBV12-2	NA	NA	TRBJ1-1	TGTGCAAGTCGCTTAGTGGCCCAGATAGGGGCGGACACTGAAGCTTTCTTT	CASRLVAQIGADTEAFF
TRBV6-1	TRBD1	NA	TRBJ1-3	TGTGCCAGCAGTGGCTCCAGGGGGCAAGTCTCTGGAAACACCATATATTTT	CASSGSRGQVSGNTIYF
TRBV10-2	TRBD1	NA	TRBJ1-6	TGCGCCAGCAGTGAATCCGGGACAGGGGTTTCACCCCTCCACTTT	CASSESGTGVSPLHF
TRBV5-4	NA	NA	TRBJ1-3	TGTGCCAGCAGCTTGGACATCTCTGGAAACACCATATATTTT	CASSLDISGNTIYF
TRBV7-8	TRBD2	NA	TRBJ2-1	TGTGCCAGCAGCTTTAGCGGGAGCTCCTACAATGAGCAGTTCTTC	CASSFSGSSYNEQFF
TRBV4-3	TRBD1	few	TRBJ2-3	TGCGCCAGCAGCCCTGGGACAGGGAGATCCACAGATACGCAGTATTTT	CASSPGTGRSTDTQYF
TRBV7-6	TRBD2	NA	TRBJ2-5	TGTGCCAGCAGCTTAGAATCTAGCGGGAGGTACCAAGAGACCCAGTACTTC	CASSLESSGRYQETQYF
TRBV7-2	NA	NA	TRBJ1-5	TGTGCCAGCAGCTTAAACCCAGGCCAGCCCCAGCATTTT	CASSLNPGQPQHF
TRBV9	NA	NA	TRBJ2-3	TGTGCCAGCAGCGTAGACGTCAGAACCACAGATACGCAGTATTTT	CASSVDVRTTDTQYF
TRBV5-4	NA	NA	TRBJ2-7	TGTGCCAGCAGCTACAACATGTTACAGGATTCCTACGAGCAGTACTTC	CASSYNMLQDSYEQYF
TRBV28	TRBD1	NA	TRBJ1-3	TGTGCCAGCAGTTTAGCAGGGGGCGCGGCTGGAAACACCATATATTTT	CASSLAGGAAGNTIYF
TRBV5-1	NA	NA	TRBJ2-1	TGCGCCAGCAGCTTGGGGAGCAGGGATGAGCAGTTCTTC	CASSLGSRDEQFF
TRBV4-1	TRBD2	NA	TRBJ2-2	TGCGCCAGCAGCCAAGCCCCCTCAGCGGGAGATCGAACCGGGGAGCTGTTTTTT	CASSQAPSAGDRTGELFF
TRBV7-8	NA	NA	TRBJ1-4	TGTGCCAGCAGCTTCCTCGGGGGTTCAGGGCCCCGAAATGAAAAACTGTTTTTT	CASSFLGGSGPRNEKLFF
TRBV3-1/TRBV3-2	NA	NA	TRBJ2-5	TGTGCCAGCAGCCCGGTGGGGTTCAGGGGAGAGACCCAGTACTTC	CASSPVGFRGETQYF
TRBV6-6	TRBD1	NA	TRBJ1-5	TGTGCCAGCAGTTACGGGACAGGGGATCAGCCCCAGCATTTT	CASSYGTGDQPQHF
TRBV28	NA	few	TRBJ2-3	TGTGCCAGCAGTACGAGAGATACGCAGTATTTT	CASSTRDTQYF
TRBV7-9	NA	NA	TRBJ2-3	TGTGCCAGCGTCGGAGGTGGAGCGGGTCTTACAGATACGCAGTATTTT	CASVGGGAGLTDTQYF
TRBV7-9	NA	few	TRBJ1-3	TGTGCCAGCAGCTTAGCTGGGGGCCAAGGAAACACCATATATTTT	CASSLAGGQGNTIYF
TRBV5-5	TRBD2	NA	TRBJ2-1	TGTGCCAGCAGCCACGGGACTAGCGGGAGAGGGAATGAGCAGTTCTTC	CASSHGTSGRGNEQFF
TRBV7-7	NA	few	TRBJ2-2	TGTGCCAGCAGCCACCTCTGGACAACAGGGCCCGGGGAGCTGTTTTTT	CASSHLWTTGPGELFF
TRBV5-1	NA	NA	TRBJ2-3	TGCGCCAGCAGCGGCCCGGGACTGAGCACAGATACGCAGTATTTT	CASSGPGLSTDTQYF